These 30 T cell receptor beta chains share one sample of origin, sequenced in a study of identical twins. One entry per CDR3 protein results from TCRdb running MiXCR on the 5' RACE reads. The repertoire has hundreds of thousands of distinct CDR3 sequences, around 6.8% of them found once; the top ten carry less than 2%. Another study also made use of these data, one on yellow fever vaccine responses in identical twins.

The sequenced sample consisted of memory (CD45RO+) T cells sorted from blood. Receptors originate from a young woman in good health.

The chain combines TRBV7-2 with TRBJ2-7, with D unclear. The CDR3 has 13 residues. V was clipped by 3 bases and J by 6 bases, with 12 bases between them. Per the germline V gene, CDR1 is SGHTA and CDR2 is FQGNSA. The CDR3 sequence is CASSFRVQGEQYF. The CDR3, as DNA: TGTGCCAGCAGCTTTAGGGTTCAAGGCGAGCAGTACTTC.

This clonotype was counted only a few times. The rearrangement joins TRBV12-3 or TRBV12-4 to TRBJ2-5; TRBD1 is a possible D gene (6 bases). The CDR3 is 14 residues long. Trimming stripped 4 bases from V and 2 bases from J, with 11 bases between. The CDR3 region is CASSSQGPQETQYF. CDR3 bases: TGTGCCAGCAGTTCTCAGGGGCCACAAGAGACCCAGTACTTC.

This clonotype was counted ten times or more. The chain combines TRBV25-1 with TRBJ1-2, with D unresolved. Germline-derived CDR1 and CDR2 are MGHDK and SYGVNS. The CDR3 sequence is 14 residues long. Trimming took 1 base from V and 6 from J, leaving 12 bases between them. The CDR3: CASSESATNDGYTF. DNA for the CDR3: TGTGCCAGCAGTGAATCGGCCACGAACGATGGCTACACCTTC.

This clonotype was picked up many times. CDR3 protein: CASSQGTSGGRNEQFF. Written as DNA, the CDR3 is TGTGCCAGCAGCCAGGGGACTAGCGGGGGGCGGAATGAGCAGTTCTTC. This sequence joins TRBV7-3 and TRBJ2-1; 15 bases fit TRBD2. V trimming: 5 bases; J trimming: 7 bases; junction bases outside the gene matches: 6. CDR3 length equals 16 residues. Germline V gene sequence: CDR1 SGHTA, CDR2 FQGTGA.

In its sample, this clonotype was seen many times. This chain connects TRBV4-1 to TRBJ2-7; TRBD1 might be the D (6 bases). Trimming pared 4 bases from V and 3 bases from J, leaving 19 bases between. The germline CDR1 and CDR2 sequences are MGHRA and YSYEKL. The CDR3 consists of 16 residues. Here the CDR3 DNA reads TGCGCCAGCAGCCGAGGCCGGGCACAGGGCCTCTACGAGCAGTACTTC. This translates into CASSRGRAQGLYEQYF.

This chain connects TRBV7-2 to TRBJ2-2, with D tentatively TRBD2 (5 bases). V dropped 5 bases and J dropped 0 bases, with 10 bases sitting between them. Per the germline V gene, CDR1 is SGHTA and CDR2 is FQGNSA. The length of the CDR3 is 15 residues. The CDR3 reads CASSTGGSNTGELFF. The CDR3 DNA reads TGTGCCAGCAGCACCGGAGGTTCGAACACCGGGGAGCTGTTTTTT.

This clonotype was counted ten times or more. The chain uses TRBV29-1 and TRBJ2-3; TRBD1 agrees at 10 bases. Germline values: CDR1 SQVTM, CDR2 ANQGSEA. The V and J ends lost 2 bases and 0 bases, in that order; junction bases with no gene match: 2. This CDR3 has 15 residues. The CDR3 loop is CSVERQGASTDTQYF. CDR3 DNA sequence: TGCAGCGTTGAAAGACAGGGGGCCAGCACAGATACGCAGTATTTT.

V and J are TRBV11-1 and TRBJ2-2; 13 nucleotides agree with TRBD2. The CDR3 sequence is 19 residues long. The germline V gene has CDR1 SGHAT and CDR2 FQDESV (reference sequence). The V segment lost 5 bases and the J segment 5 bases; nucleotides outside the gene matches: 14. CDR3 protein: CASSGGTSGTRQRTGELFF. DNA for the CDR3: TGTGCCAGCAGCGGGGGGACTAGCGGGACCAGACAAAGGACCGGGGAGCTGTTTTTT.

The table lists this clonotype with many counts. The chain employs TRBV5-1 and TRBJ2-7; 7 bases agree with TRBD1. CDR3 length equals 14 residues. Germline loops: CDR1 SGHRS, CDR2 YFSETQ. Trimming at V came to 0 bases and at J to 3 bases, leaving 3 bases not matched to a gene. CDR3 nucleotides: TGCGCCAGCAGCTTGGGACAGGGTGGCTACGAGCAGTACTTC. Encoded protein: CASSLGQGGYEQYF.

This clonotype has at least ten counts. The V and J genes are TRBV7-2 and TRBJ1-2, with 7 bases fitting TRBD1. V trimming: 1 base; J trimming: 8 bases; junction bases outside the gene matches: 16. The CDR3 consists of 17 residues. Germline V gives CDR1 SGHTA, CDR2 FQGNSA. The CDR3 reads CASSLVARQGAPGGYTF. As DNA, the CDR3 is TGTGCCAGCAGCTTAGTCGCAAGACAGGGCGCCCCCGGAGGCTACACCTTC.

This clonotype has at least ten counts. This rearrangement joins TRBV7-2 to TRBJ1-5, with no clear D. Germline CDR1 and CDR2: SGHTA and FQGNSA. The CDR3 is 14 amino acids. V lost 6 bases to trimming and J lost 2 bases, with 11 bases between them. CDR3 region: CASRPPGGNQPQHF. The CDR3 nucleotides read TGTGCCAGCAGACCTCCGGGAGGCAATCAGCCCCAGCATTTT.

At least ten counts were recorded for this clonotype. In nucleotides, the CDR3 is TGTGCCAGCAGTTACGAGGAGGGCCGTAAGTATTTT. Its protein is CASSYEEGRKYF. The chain uses TRBV6-2 or TRBV6-3 and TRBJ2-3; D perhaps matches TRBD2 (6 bases). The CDR3 covers 12 residues. Germline V CDR1 and CDR2: MNHEY, SVGEGT. V lost 2 bases and J lost 13, with 13 bases in between.

This clonotype was seen at least ten times. J is TRBJ2-7 and V is TRBV4-3, with TRBD1 identical over 9 bases. CDR1 is LGHNA and CDR2 is YSLEER in the germline V gene. The J segment lost 5 bases and the V segment lost 4 bases, leaving 6 bases of the junction unmatched. The CDR3 is 14 residues long. The CDR3 DNA sequence: TGCGCCAGCAGCCCCGACAGGGGGTATAACGAGCAGTACTTC. The encoded protein is CASSPDRGYNEQYF.

This chain joins TRBV19 and TRBJ2-1; possibly TRBD2 for D (5 bases). The CDR3 totals 16 residues. V was pared by 4 bases and J by 3 bases, with 16 bases between. Germline V gene lookup returns CDR1 LNHDA and CDR2 SQIVND (reference sequence). The CDR3 here is CASSTYPTGFYNEQFF. The CDR3 DNA sequence: TGTGCCAGTAGTACATACCCGACGGGATTCTACAATGAGCAGTTCTTC.

This clonotype turned up a few times. This sequence joins TRBV12-3 or TRBV12-4 and TRBJ1-5, with a possible D match to TRBD1 (5 bases). The germline V and J ends were trimmed by 4 bases and 2 bases, with 15 bases remaining between them. The CDR3 covers 16 residues. DNA for the CDR3: TGTGCCAGCAGTTCCTATCCGCGGGACCGCAATCAGCCCCAGCATTTT. Translated, it gives CASSSYPRDRNQPQHF.

There are many counts of this clonotype. The chain is built from TRBV5-1 and TRBJ2-2; D not resolved. Germline CDR1 reads SGHRS; CDR2 reads YFSETQ. V gave up 0 bases and J gave up 4 bases, with 16 bases separating them. This CDR3 is 17 amino acids long. The CDR3 DNA reads TGCGCCAGCAGCTTGGGGGCAGGAGTTAAAGGCACCGGGGAGCTGTTTTTT. Translating gives CASSLGAGVKGTGELFF.

The chain combines TRBV20-1 with TRBJ2-5; 12 bases are shared with TRBD2. Looked up from germline, CDR1 is DFQATT and CDR2 is SNEGSKA (reference sequence). The CDR3 has 19 amino acids. After removal of 1 base from V and 1 base from J, the junction contained 13 bases not matched to a gene. The CDR3: CSARVLLASGREPQETQYF. The CDR3 DNA is TGCAGTGCTAGAGTTCTTCTAGCTAGCGGGAGGGAGCCCCAAGAGACCCAGTACTTC.

This clonotype was seen a few times. The chain uses TRBV6-6 and TRBJ1-6; D gene uncertain. The ends were cut back, 10 bases at V and 6 bases at J, with 10 bases in the middle. The length of the CDR3 is 12 residues. Germline CDR1 and CDR2: MNHNY and SVGAGI (reference sequence). The CDR3 DNA reads TGTGCCACCGGAGGTTCTAATTCACCCCTCCACTTT. This gives the protein CATGGSNSPLHF.

V is TRBV7-2 and J is TRBJ2-1; unclear D gene. This CDR3 contains 15 residues. V was shortened by 1 base and J by 4 bases, with 11 bases between the two germline ends. Germline CDR1 and CDR2: SGHTA and FQGNSA. The CDR3 region is CASSLEKVLYNEQFF. The CDR3 nucleotides read TGTGCCAGCAGCTTAGAAAAGGTCCTATACAATGAGCAGTTCTTC.

The chain recombines TRBV5-4 with TRBJ2-7, with a weak D call TRBD2 (7 bases). The CDR3 totals 17 residues. V lost 4 bases and J lost 0, with 20 bases in between. Germline loops: CDR1 SGHNT, CDR2 YYREEE (reference sequence). CDR3 sequence: CASSAGRRGHYSYEQYF. The CDR3 coding sequence is TGTGCCAGCAGCGCAGGCCGGCGGGGGCACTACTCCTACGAGCAGTACTTC.

The chain carries TRBV6-5 and TRBJ2-5, with TRBD1 matching over 7 bases. V shed 8 bases, J shed 2 bases, and the junction held 5 bases outside the gene matches. CDR3 length: 13 residues. In germline, CDR1 is MNHEY, CDR2 SVGAGI. CDR3 sequence reads: CASRWDRQETQYF. In nucleotides, the CDR3 is TGTGCCAGCCGTTGGGACAGACAAGAGACCCAGTACTTC.

Many counts were recorded for this clonotype. The chain links TRBV6-5 to TRBJ2-7, with a possible D match to TRBD2 (6 bases). The V and J ends lost 2 bases and 4 bases respectively, with 18 bases between them. Germline lookup yields CDR1 MNHEY and CDR2 SVGAGI. This CDR3 is built from 16 residues. The CDR3 protein is CASSYKRAGSMYEQYF. The CDR3 DNA reads TGTGCCAGCAGTTACAAACGAGCGGGCTCGATGTACGAGCAGTACTTC.

The rearrangement links TRBV5-1 to TRBJ2-1; TRBD1 matches at 9 bases. The V segment lost 4 bases and the J segment 5 bases; nucleotides outside the gene matches: 4. Per the germline V gene, CDR1 is SGHRS and CDR2 is YFSETQ. The CDR3 loop spans 14 amino acids. CDR3 residues: CASSNGTGHNEQFF. In DNA form, the CDR3 reads TGCGCCAGCAGCAACGGGACAGGGCACAATGAGCAGTTCTTC.

There are many counts of this clonotype. The rearrangement links TRBV5-6 to TRBJ1-1; D is ambiguous. CDR3 length: 11 amino acids. Germline values: CDR1 SGHDT, CDR2 YYEEEE. Trimming took 0 bases from V and 5 from J, leaving 2 bases between them. The CDR3 is CASSLVTEAFF. CDR3 sequence (DNA): TGTGCCAGCAGCTTGGTTACTGAAGCTTTCTTT.

Only a few counts were recorded for this clonotype. The chain employs TRBV6-5 and TRBJ2-3; no clear D gene. The germline CDR1 and CDR2 sequences are MNHEY and SVGAGI. Deletions cut 2 bases from V and 3 bases from J, with 6 bases between. The CDR3 sequence is 13 residues long. DNA of the CDR3: TGTGCCAGCAGTTACCGTTGGACAGATACGCAGTATTTT. Encoded protein: CASSYRWTDTQYF.

The V and J genes are TRBV6-1 and TRBJ2-5; TRBD2 agrees at 14 bases. CDR3 length equals 16 residues. Per germline, CDR1 MNHNS and CDR2 SASEGT. Losses at the gene ends were 7 bases for V and 4 bases for J; bases not matched to a gene: 8. As DNA, the CDR3 is TGTGCCAGCAAACCGACTAGCGGGGGGGCCGGAGAGACCCAGTACTTC. Protein product: CASKPTSGGAGETQYF.

This clonotype was counted a few times. V and J are TRBV12-3 or TRBV12-4 and TRBJ1-2; TRBD1 agrees at 10 bases. The CDR3 is 15 residues long. V lost 3 bases and J lost 2; bases outside the gene matches: 3. The CDR3 nucleotides are TGTGCCAGCAGTTTGAGGGACAGGGGCAACTATGGCTACACCTTC. Translated: CASSLRDRGNYGYTF.

This clonotype was found many times. This chain links TRBV5-1 with TRBJ2-5; D is undetermined. The CDR3 loop spans 15 amino acids. V lost 1 base and J 3 bases, leaving 13 bases between the germline ends. The V gene's germline CDR1 is SGHRS and CDR2 YFSETQ. The CDR3 sequence: CASSLLGRAEETQYF. CDR3 DNA sequence: TGCGCCAGCAGCTTGTTGGGTAGGGCTGAAGAGACCCAGTACTTC.

This clonotype was seen repeatedly, ten times or more. The V gene is TRBV6-1, the J gene TRBJ1-2; D is unclear. This CDR3 has 13 amino acids. The V end was cut by 10 bases, the J end by 8 bases, with 20 bases between. Germline CDR1 is MNHNS and CDR2 is SASEGT. The CDR3 sequence is CATREGNLGGYTF. CDR3 DNA sequence: TGTGCCACCCGCGAAGGGAACCTGGGGGGCTACACCTTC.

In this sample, this clonotype turned up many times. V is TRBV29-1 and J is TRBJ2-7; TRBD1 matches at 7 bases. V dropped 6 bases and J dropped 2; count of bases not matched to a gene: 10. This CDR3 is built from 14 residues. CDR1 is SQVTM and CDR2 is ANQGSEA in the germline V gene. The CDR3, as DNA: TGCAGCGTGGTACCGGGACAGAGGACCTACGAGCAGTACTTC. It specifies CSVVPGQRTYEQYF.